The 8 T cell receptor beta chains reported below all come from one sample, sequenced in a study of CD8+CD57+ T cells in acquired aplastic anemia. Patients chosen for sequencing had CD8+CD57+ cells that had expanded, as shown by flow cytometry. Profiling of TCR beta VDJ combinations and CDR3 sequences used genomic DNA as template. MiXCR was run by TCRdb on the reads, yielding one entry per CDR3 protein. This repertoire shows under 200,000 distinct CDR3 sequences, approximately 52% found once; its top ten account for more than 1.5%. The specimen was sorted CD4+, CD8+, or CD8+CD57+ T cells (not recorded which) from PBMCs. These receptors came from a human donor with aplastic anemia.

This chain connects TRBV19 to TRBJ2-3; 8 nucleotides line up with TRBD2. Germline CDR1 reads LNHDA; CDR2 reads SQIVND (reference sequence). J was trimmed by 4 bases and V by 6 bases; bases with no gene match: 12. The CDR3 sequence is 16 residues long. Here the CDR3 DNA reads TGTGCCAGTAGAGACCCACGGGGGGGCCGCCCAGATACGCAGTATTTT. Translated: CASRDPRGGRPDTQYF. Complete variable domain (other parts from reference TRBV19 and TRBJ2-3): DGGITQSPKYLFRKEGQNVTLSCEQNLNHDAMYWYRQDPGQGLRLIYYSQIVNDFQKGDIAEGYSVSREKKESFPLTVTSAQKNPTAFYLCASRDPRGGRPDTQYFGPGTRLTVL.

V usage is TRBV28 and J usage is TRBJ1-3, with no clear D. Germline CDR1 reads MDHEN; CDR2 reads SYDVKM. The CDR3 consists of 14 residues. V lost 5 bases and J 0 bases, leaving 8 bases between the germline ends. In nucleotides, the CDR3 is TGTGCCAGCAGTAGCACGAGCTCTGGAAACACCATATATTTT. The encoded protein is CASSSTSSGNTIYF.

This clonotype was counted at least ten times. The chain recombines TRBV5-1 with TRBJ1-1; D ambiguous. Germline CDR1 and CDR2: SGHRS and YFSETQ. The V and J ends lost 3 bases and 0 bases respectively, with 9 bases between them. The CDR3 spans 14 residues. The CDR3 DNA reads as TGCGCCAGCAGCTCCGGACGGTTGAACACTGAAGCTTTCTTT. Residues: CASSSGRLNTEAFF.

This clonotype was recorded many times. J is TRBJ1-4 and V is TRBV5-6; maybe TRBD1 (6 bases). V was cut by 7 bases and J by 2 bases, with 12 bases left in between. The CDR3 consists of 14 residues. CDR1 is SGHDT, CDR2 YYEEEE, per germline. CDR3 sequence reads: CASGTGITNEKLFF. The DNA of the CDR3 is TGTGCCAGCGGTACAGGGATCACTAATGAAAAACTGTTTTTT. Full variable domain (missing parts from reference TRBV5-6 and TRBJ1-4): DAGVTQSPTHLIKTRGQQVTLRCSPKSGHDTVSWYQQALGQGPQFIFQYYEEEERQRGNFPDRFSGHQFPNYSSELNVNALLLGDSALYLCASGTGITNEKLFFGSGTQLSVL.

The V and J genes are TRBV7-2 and TRBJ2-7, with D possibly being TRBD2 (6 bases). In germline, CDR1 is SGHTA, CDR2 FQGNSA. The V and J ends lost 8 bases and 2 bases respectively, with 13 bases between them. The CDR3 is 13 amino acids. CDR3: CASSGEVAYEQYF. CDR3 in DNA: TGTGCCAGCTCGGGAGAAGTGGCCTACGAGCAGTACTTC. Looking up the rest from reference TRBV7-2 and TRBJ2-7 gives the full variable domain: GAGVSQSPSNKVTEKGKDVELRCDPISGHTALYWYRQSLGQGLEFLIYFQGNSAPDKSGLPSDRFSAERTGGSVSTLTIQRTQQEDSAVYLCASSGEVAYEQYFGPGTRLTVT.

The table lists this clonotype with many counts. V and J are TRBV13 and TRBJ2-5; TRBD2 aligns across 14 bases. The CDR3 length is 15 residues. With V trimmed by 3 bases and J by 5 bases, 2 bases remained unmatched. Germline CDR1 and CDR2: PRHDT and FYEKMQ (reference sequence). The CDR3 DNA follows: TGTGCCAGCAGCTTTCGGACTAGCGGGGGGGAGACCCAGTACTTC. Its protein product is CASSFRTSGGETQYF.

The chain uses TRBV25-1 and TRBJ2-3, with 9 bases lining up with TRBD1. V lost 6 bases, J lost 5 bases, and 9 bases stayed unmatched. There are 15 residues in the CDR3. Germline CDR1 reads MGHDK; CDR2 reads SYGVNS. CDR3 sequence: CASRPDRGRGDTQYF. DNA for the CDR3: TGTGCCAGCAGACCCGACAGGGGGAGAGGAGATACGCAGTATTTT. The variable domain in full, with the rest retrieved from reference TRBV25-1 and TRBJ2-3, is EADIYQTPRYLVIGTGKKITLECSQTMGHDKMYWYQQDPGMELHLIHYSYGVNSTEKGDLSSESTVSRIRTEHFPLTLESARPSHTSQYLCASRPDRGRGDTQYFGPGTRLTVL.

The table lists this clonotype with a few counts. V gene TRBV20-1 combines with J gene TRBJ1-3; D gene unclear. The CDR3 extends over 15 amino acids. CDR1 DFQATT and CDR2 SNEGSKA come from the germline V gene (reference sequence). The V end was cut by 2 bases, the J end by 0 bases, with 11 bases between. CDR3 loop: CSARRAGPSGNTIYF. CDR3 in DNA: TGCAGTGCTAGAAGGGCAGGCCCCTCTGGAAACACCATATATTTT.